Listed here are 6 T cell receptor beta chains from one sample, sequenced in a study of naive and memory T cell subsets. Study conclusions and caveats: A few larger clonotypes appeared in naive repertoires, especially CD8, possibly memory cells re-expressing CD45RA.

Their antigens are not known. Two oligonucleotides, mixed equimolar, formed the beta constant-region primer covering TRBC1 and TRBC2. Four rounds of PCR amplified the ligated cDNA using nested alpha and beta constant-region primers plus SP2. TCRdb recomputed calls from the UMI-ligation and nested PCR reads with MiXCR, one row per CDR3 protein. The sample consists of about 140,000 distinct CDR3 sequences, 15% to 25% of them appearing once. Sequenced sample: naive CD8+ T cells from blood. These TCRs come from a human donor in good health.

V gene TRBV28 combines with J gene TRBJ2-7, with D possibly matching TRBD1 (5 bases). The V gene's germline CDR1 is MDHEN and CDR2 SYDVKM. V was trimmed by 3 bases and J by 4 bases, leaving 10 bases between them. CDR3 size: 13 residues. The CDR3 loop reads CASSFDSAYEQYF. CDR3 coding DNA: TGTGCCAGCAGTTTCGACAGCGCTTACGAGCAGTACTTC. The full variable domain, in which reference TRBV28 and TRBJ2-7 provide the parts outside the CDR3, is DVKVTQSSRYLVKRTGEKVFLECVQDMDHENMFWYRQDPGLGLRLIYFSYDVKMKEKGDIPEGYSVSREKKERFSLILESASTNQTSMYLCASSFDSAYEQYFGPGTRLTVT.

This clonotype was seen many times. The CDR3 DNA is TGCAGCGTAACTAGGAACAATGAGCAGTTCTTC. Amino acids: CSVTRNNEQFF. The V gene is TRBV29-1, the J gene TRBJ2-1; tentatively, D is TRBD2 (5 bases). CDR3 length: 11 residues. Germline V gene sequence: CDR1 SQVTM, CDR2 ANQGSEA. Trimming pared 6 bases from V and 5 bases from J, leaving 8 bases between.

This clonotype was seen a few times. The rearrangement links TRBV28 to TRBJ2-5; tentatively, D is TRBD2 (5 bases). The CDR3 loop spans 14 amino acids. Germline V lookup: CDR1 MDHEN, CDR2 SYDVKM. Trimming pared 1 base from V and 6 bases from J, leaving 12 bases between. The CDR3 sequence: CASSLYTGKKTQYF. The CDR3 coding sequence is TGTGCCAGCAGTTTATATACCGGGAAGAAGACCCAGTACTTC.

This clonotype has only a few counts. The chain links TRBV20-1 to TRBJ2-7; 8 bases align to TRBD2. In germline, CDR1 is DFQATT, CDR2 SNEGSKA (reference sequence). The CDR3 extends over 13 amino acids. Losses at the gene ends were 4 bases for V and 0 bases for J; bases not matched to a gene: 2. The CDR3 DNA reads TGCAGTGCTACGACTAGCGCCTCCTACGAGCAGTACTTC. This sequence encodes CSATTSASYEQYF.

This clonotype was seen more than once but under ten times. The CDR3 is CASNGPRSGNNEKLFF. The CDR3 nucleotides are TGTGCCAGCAACGGACCCCGTTCAGGGAATAATGAAAAACTGTTTTTT. The chain uses TRBV11-2 and TRBJ1-4; tentatively, D is TRBD1 (5 bases). This CDR3 is 16 amino acids long. Germline lookup yields CDR1 SGHAT and CDR2 FQNNGV. The V end lost 7 bases, the J end lost 4 bases, and 19 bases lay between the germline ends.

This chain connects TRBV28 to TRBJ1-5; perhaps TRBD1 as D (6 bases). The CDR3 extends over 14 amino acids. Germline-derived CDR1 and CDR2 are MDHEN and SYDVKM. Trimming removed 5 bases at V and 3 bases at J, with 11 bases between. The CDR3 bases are TGTGCCAGCAGTCTCAGGGGAATCAATCAGCCCCAGCATTTT. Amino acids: CASSLRGINQPQHF.